Presented here are 10 T cell receptor beta chains from one specimen sequenced in a study of blood T cell repertoires in COVID-19. Generated by immunoSEQ multiplex PCR, the TCRdb table keeps only in-frame clones and is missing some. This table has fewer than 200,000 clones, approximately 89% appearing once. Input material: peripheral blood. Receptors were obtained from a man aged 40-55 years with active or convalescent COVID-19.

The chain carries TRBV6-1 and TRBJ1-2, with D perhaps matching TRBD1 (5 bases). Germline CDR1 is MNHNS and CDR2 is SASEGT. The CDR3 length is 13 residues. Trimming left V 3 bases short and J 8 bases short, with 13 bases between. CDR3 residues: CASSESRVRGYTF. In DNA, the CDR3 is TGTGCCAGCAGTGAGAGCAGGGTCCGCGGCTACACCTTC.

Comment on this clone: Other DNA sequences within the sample encode an identical CDR3. The chain joins TRBV6-1 to TRBJ1-5; D is uncertain. Germline values: CDR1 MNHNS, CDR2 SASEGT. Deletions cut 3 bases from V and 4 bases from J, with 10 bases between. This CDR3 has 14 residues. CDR3 nucleotide sequence: TGTGCCAGCAGTGAGACGGGATTTAATCAGCCCCAGCATTTT. Translated, it gives CASSETGFNQPQHF.

This chain uses TRBV20-1 with TRBJ2-7; a weak D match, TRBD1 (5 bases). The CDR3 length is 10 residues. V gave up 5 bases and J gave up 5 bases, with 7 bases separating them. The V gene's germline CDR1 is DFQATT and CDR2 SNEGSKA (reference sequence). The CDR3 sequence is CSAPGNEQYF. The DNA for the CDR3 is TGCAGTGCTCCAGGGAACGAGCAGTACTTC.

The chain has TRBV4-1 and TRBJ1-5; possibly TRBD1 for D (6 bases). CDR1 MGHRA and CDR2 YSYEKL come from the germline V gene. The CDR3 is 14 amino acids. The V end lost 2 bases, the J end lost 4 bases, and 9 bases lay between the germline ends. The CDR3 protein is CASSQRTANQPQHF. The CDR3, as DNA: TGCGCCAGCAGCCAAAGGACAGCAAATCAGCCCCAGCATTTT.

CDR3 protein: CASRNRDRGTIYF. The CDR3 nucleotides are TGTGCCAGCAGAAACCGGGACAGAGGGACCATATATTTT. This chain connects TRBV6-5 to TRBJ1-3, with 7 bases that match TRBD1. In germline, CDR1 is MNHEY, CDR2 SVGAGI. This CDR3 spans 13 amino acids. The V and J ends lost 6 bases and 10 bases, in that order; junction bases with no gene match: 9.

This chain uses TRBV19 with TRBJ1-1; the match to TRBD1 covers 7 bases. V was pared by 3 bases and J by 2 bases, with 15 bases of the junction left unmatched. Germline CDR1 is LNHDA and CDR2 is SQIVND (reference sequence). The CDR3 length is 18 residues. The CDR3 sequence: CASSIIPGSGTANTEAFF. In nucleotides, the CDR3 is TGTGCCAGTAGTATTATCCCCGGTTCCGGGACAGCTAACACTGAAGCTTTCTTT.

V and J are TRBV10-1 and TRBJ1-4; D unclear. The CDR3 length is 16 residues. Trimming left V 0 bases short and J 8 bases short, with 16 bases between. Germline V gives CDR1 WNHNN, CDR2 SYGVQD (reference sequence). As DNA, the CDR3 is TGCGCCAGCAGTGAGTCGACAACAGACGGGGAGGAAAAACTGTTTTTT. Encoded protein: CASSESTTDGEEKLFF.

This chain uses TRBV5-1 with TRBJ1-4; 12 positions agree with TRBD1. The V gene end was trimmed by 4 bases and the J gene end by 1 base; junction bases not matched to a gene: 5. Germline V gives CDR1 SGHRS, CDR2 YFSETQ. The CDR3 runs 17 residues. This CDR3 reads CASSPGQGAKTNEKLFF. In nucleotides, the CDR3 is TGCGCCAGCAGCCCGGGACAGGGGGCGAAAACTAATGAAAAACTGTTTTTT. Using reference TRBV5-1 and TRBJ1-4 for the parts outside the CDR3, the full variable domain is KAGVTQTPRYLIKTRGQQVTLSCSPISGHRSVSWYQQTPGQGLQFLFEYFSETQRNKGNFPGRFSGRQFSNSRSEMNVSTLELGDSALYLCASSPGQGAKTNEKLFFGSGTQLSVL.

The CDR3 protein is CAISESGGVGELFF. CDR3 bases: TGTGCCATCAGTGAGTCGGGGGGAGTCGGGGAGCTGTTTTTT. This chain links TRBV10-3 with TRBJ2-2; possibly TRBD2 for D (6 bases). Trimming pared 0 bases from V and 7 bases from J, leaving 9 bases between. The CDR3 extends over 14 amino acids. Per the germline V gene, CDR1 is ENHRY and CDR2 is SYGVKD.

V is TRBV28 and J is TRBJ1-5; 10 bases are a match to TRBD1. This CDR3 has 19 residues. J lost 3 bases, V lost 6 bases, and 17 bases had no gene match. CDR1 is MDHEN, CDR2 SYDVKM, per germline. The CDR3 reads CASSPPDRGILGDNQPQHF. CDR3 bases: TGTGCCAGCAGCCCCCCGGACAGGGGGATTTTGGGGGACAATCAGCCCCAGCATTTT.